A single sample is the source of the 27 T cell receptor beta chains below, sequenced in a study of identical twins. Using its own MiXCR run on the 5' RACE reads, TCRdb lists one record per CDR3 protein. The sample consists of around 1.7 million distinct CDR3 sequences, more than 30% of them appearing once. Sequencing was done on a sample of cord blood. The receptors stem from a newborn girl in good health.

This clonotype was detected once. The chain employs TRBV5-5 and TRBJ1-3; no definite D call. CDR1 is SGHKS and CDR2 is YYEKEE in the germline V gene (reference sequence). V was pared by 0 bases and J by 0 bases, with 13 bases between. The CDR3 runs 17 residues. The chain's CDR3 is CASSLALFRDSGNTIYF. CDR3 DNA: TGTGCCAGCAGCTTGGCCCTCTTTAGGGACTCTGGAAACACCATATATTTT.

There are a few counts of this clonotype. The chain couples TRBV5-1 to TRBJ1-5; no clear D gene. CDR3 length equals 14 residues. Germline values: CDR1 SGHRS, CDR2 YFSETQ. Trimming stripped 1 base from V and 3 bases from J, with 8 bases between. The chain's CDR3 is CASSLNGPNQPQHF. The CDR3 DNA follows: TGCGCCAGCAGCTTGAATGGCCCCAATCAGCCCCAGCATTTT.

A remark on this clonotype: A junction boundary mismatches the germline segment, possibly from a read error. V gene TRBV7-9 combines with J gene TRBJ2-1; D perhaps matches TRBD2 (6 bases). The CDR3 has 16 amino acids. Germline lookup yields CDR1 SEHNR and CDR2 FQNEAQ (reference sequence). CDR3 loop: CASRDDSGPSYSEQFF. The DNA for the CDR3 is TGTGCCAGCAGAGACGATAGCGGTCCGTCCTACAGTGAGCAGTTCTTC.

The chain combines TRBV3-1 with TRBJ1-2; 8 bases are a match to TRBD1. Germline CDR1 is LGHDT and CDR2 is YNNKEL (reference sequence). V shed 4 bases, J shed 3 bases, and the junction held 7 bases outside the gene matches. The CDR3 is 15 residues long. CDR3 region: CASSPRQGNYYGYTF. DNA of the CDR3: TGTGCCAGCAGCCCCCGACAGGGGAATTACTATGGCTACACCTTC. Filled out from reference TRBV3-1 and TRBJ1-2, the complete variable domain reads DTAVSQTPKYLVTQMGNDKSIKCEQNLGHDTMYWYKQDSKKFLKIMFSYNNKELIINETVPNRFSPKSPDKAHLNLHINSLELGDSAVYFCASSPRQGNYYGYTFGSGTRLTVV.

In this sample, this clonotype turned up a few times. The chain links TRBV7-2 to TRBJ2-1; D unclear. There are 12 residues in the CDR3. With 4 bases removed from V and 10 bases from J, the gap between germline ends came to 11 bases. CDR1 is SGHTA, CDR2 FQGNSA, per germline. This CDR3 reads CASSSPPKEQFF. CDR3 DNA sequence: TGTGCCAGCAGCTCCCCCCCTAAGGAGCAGTTCTTC.

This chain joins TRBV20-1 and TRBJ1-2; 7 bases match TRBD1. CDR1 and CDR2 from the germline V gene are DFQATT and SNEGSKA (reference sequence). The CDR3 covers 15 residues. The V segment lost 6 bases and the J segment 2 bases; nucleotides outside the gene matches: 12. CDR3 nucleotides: TGCAGTGCCATAGCCCGGACAGGCCTCAACTATGGCTACACCTTC. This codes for CSAIARTGLNYGYTF.

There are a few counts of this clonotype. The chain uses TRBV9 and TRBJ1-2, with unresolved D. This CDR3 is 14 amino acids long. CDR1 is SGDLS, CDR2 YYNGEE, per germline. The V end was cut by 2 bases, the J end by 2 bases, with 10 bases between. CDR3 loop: CASSVQQYNYGYTF. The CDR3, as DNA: TGTGCCAGCAGCGTGCAACAGTACAACTATGGCTACACCTTC.

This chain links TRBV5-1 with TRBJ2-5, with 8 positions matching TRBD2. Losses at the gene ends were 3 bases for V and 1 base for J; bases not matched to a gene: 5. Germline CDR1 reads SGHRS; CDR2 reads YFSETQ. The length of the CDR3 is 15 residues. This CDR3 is CASSSIAGPQETQYF. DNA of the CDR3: TGCGCCAGCAGCTCGATAGCGGGACCCCAAGAGACCCAGTACTTC.

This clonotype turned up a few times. The CDR3 DNA is TGTGCCAGCTCACCCGAGGGGCAGGCCTACGAGCAGTACTTC. It is translated as CASSPEGQAYEQYF. V usage is TRBV18 and J usage is TRBJ2-7; TRBD1 or TRBD2 may be the D gene (5 bases each). Germline V lookup: CDR1 KGHSH, CDR2 LQKENI. V dropped 3 bases and J dropped 2 bases, with 11 bases sitting between them. This CDR3 has 14 amino acids. The whole variable domain, remainder taken from reference TRBV18 and TRBJ2-7, is NAGVMQNPRHLVRRRGQEARLRCSPMKGHSHVYWYRQLPEEGLKFMVYLQKENIIDESGMPKERFSAEFPKEGPSILRIQQVVRGDSAAYFCASSPEGQAYEQYFGPGTRLTVT.

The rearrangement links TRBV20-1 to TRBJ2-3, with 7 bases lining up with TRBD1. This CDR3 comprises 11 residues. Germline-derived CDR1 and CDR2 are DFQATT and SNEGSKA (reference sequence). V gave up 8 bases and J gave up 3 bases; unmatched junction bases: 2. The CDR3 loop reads CSFRGTDTQYF. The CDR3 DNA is TGCAGTTTCAGGGGGACAGATACGCAGTATTTT.

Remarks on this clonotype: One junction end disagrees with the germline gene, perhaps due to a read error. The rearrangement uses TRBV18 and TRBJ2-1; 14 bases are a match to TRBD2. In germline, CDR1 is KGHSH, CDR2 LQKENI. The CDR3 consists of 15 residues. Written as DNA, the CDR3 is TGTGCCAGCGCACCAGGACTAGCGGGAGGCAATGAGCAGTTCTTC. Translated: CASAPGLAGGNEQFF. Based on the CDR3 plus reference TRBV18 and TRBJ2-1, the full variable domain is NAGVMQNPRHLVRRRGQEARLRCSPMKGHSHVYWYRQLPEEGLKFMVYLQKENIIDESGMPKERFSAEFPKEGPSILRIQQVVRGDSAAYFCASAPGLAGGNEQFFGPGTRLTVL.

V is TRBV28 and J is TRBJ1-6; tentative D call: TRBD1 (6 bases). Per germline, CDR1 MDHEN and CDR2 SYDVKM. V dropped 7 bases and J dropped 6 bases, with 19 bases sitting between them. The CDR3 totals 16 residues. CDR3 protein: CASTPWGRGSNSPLHF. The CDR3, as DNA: TGTGCCAGCACCCCATGGGGGAGGGGGAGTAATTCACCCCTCCACTTT.

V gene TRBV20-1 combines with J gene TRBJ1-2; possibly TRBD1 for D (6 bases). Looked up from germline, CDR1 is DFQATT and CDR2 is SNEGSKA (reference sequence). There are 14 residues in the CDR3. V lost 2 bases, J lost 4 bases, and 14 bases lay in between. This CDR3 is CSARIPTGIYGYTF. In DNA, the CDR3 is TGCAGTGCTAGAATCCCCACAGGGATCTATGGCTACACCTTC.

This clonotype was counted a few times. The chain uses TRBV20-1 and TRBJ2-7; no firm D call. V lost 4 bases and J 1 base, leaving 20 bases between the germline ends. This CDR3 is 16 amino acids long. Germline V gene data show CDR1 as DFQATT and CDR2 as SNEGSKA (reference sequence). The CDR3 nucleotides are TGCAGTGCTAAATTCCTACGGACCCCCTTTTCCTACGAGCAGTACTTC. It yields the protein CSAKFLRTPFSYEQYF.

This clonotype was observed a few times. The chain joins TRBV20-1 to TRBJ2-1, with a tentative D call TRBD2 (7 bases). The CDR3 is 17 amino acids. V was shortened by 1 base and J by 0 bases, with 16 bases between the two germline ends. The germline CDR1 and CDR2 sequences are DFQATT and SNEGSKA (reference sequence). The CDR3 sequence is CSARVRGGQSSYNEQFF. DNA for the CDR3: TGCAGTGCTAGAGTGCGCGGGGGCCAATCCTCCTACAATGAGCAGTTCTTC.

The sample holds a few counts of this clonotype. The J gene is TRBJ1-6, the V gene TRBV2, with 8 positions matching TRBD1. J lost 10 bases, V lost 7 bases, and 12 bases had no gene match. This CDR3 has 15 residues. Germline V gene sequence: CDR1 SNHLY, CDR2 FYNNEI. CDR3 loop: CASIGQGRRGSPLHF. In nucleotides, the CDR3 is TGTGCCAGCATAGGACAGGGTCGTCGGGGCTCACCCCTCCACTTT.

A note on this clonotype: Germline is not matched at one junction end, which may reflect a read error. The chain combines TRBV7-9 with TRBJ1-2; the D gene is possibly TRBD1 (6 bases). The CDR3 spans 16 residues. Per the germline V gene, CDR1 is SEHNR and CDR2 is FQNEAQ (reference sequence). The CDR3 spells CASSFTITGGGYGHTF. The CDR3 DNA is TGTGCCAGCAGCTTTACGATAACAGGCGGGGGCTATGGCCACACCTTC. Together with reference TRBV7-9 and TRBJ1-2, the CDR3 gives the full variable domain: DTGVSQNPRHKITKRGQNVTFRCDPISEHNRLYWYRQTLGQGPEFLTYFQNEAQLEKSRLLSDRFSAERPKGSFSTLEIQRTEQGDSAMYLCASSFTITGGGYGHTFGSGTRLTVV.

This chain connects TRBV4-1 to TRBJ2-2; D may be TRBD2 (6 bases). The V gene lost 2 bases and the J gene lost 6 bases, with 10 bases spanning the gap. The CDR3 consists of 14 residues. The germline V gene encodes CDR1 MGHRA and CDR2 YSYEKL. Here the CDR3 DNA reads TGCGCCAGCAGCCAACCCGGGGAGGCCGGGGAGCTGTTTTTT. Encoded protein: CASSQPGEAGELFF.

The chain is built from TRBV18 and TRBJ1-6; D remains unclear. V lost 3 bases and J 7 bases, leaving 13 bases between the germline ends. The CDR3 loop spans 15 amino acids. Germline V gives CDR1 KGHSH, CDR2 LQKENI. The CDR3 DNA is TGTGCCAGCTCACCGCGCGAAGCTAGCAATTCACCCCTCCACTTT. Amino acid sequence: CASSPREASNSPLHF. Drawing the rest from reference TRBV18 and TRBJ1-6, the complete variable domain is NAGVMQNPRHLVRRRGQEARLRCSPMKGHSHVYWYRQLPEEGLKFMVYLQKENIIDESGMPKERFSAEFPKEGPSILRIQQVVRGDSAAYFCASSPREASNSPLHFGNGTRLTVT.

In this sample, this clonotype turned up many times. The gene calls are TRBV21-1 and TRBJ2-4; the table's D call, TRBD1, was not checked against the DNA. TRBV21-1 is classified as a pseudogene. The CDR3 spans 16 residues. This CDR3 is CASSKRAGEGKNIQYF. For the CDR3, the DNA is TGTGCCAGCAGCAAAAGGGCGGGAGAGGGCAAAAACATTCAGTACTTC.

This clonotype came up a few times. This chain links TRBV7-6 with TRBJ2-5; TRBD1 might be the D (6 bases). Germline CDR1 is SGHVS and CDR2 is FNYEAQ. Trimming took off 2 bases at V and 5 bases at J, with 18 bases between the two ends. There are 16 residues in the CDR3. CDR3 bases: TGTGCCAGCAGCTTATCCCTAACAGGGTCCCCGGAGACCCAGTACTTC. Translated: CASSLSLTGSPETQYF.

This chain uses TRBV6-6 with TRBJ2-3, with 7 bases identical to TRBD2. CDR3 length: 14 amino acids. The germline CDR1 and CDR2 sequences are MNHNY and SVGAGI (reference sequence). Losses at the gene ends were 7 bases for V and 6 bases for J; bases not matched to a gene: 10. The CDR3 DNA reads TGTGCCAGCAATTTACTAGCGAGGGAGGATACGCAGTATTTT. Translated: CASNLLAREDTQYF.

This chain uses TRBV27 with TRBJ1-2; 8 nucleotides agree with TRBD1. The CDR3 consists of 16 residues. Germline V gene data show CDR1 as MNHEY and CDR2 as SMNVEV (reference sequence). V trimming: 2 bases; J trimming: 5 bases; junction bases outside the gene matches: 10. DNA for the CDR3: TGTGCCAGCAGTTTACTTTTTCAGGGACAGGTGTATGGCTACACCTTC. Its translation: CASSLLFQGQVYGYTF.

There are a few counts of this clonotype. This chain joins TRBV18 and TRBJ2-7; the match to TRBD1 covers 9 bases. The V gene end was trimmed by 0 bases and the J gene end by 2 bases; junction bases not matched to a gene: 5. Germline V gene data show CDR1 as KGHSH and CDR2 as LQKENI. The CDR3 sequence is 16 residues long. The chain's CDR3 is CASSPPRDRVTYEQYF. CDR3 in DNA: TGTGCCAGCTCACCACCGCGGGACAGGGTTACCTACGAGCAGTACTTC.

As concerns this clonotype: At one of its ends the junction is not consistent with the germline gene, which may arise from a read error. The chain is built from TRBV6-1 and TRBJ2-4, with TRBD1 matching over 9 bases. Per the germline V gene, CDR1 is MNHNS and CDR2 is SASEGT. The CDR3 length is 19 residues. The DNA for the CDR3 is TGTACCAGCAGTGAACGGTCTGGGATCGGGGACAGGGTCAAAAACATTCAGTACTTC. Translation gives CTSSERSGIGDRVKNIQYF.

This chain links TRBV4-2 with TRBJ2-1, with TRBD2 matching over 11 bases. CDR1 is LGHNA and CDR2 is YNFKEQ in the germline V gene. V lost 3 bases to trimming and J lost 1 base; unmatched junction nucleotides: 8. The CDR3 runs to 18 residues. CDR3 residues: CASSHIGPSGGSYNEQFF. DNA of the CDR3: TGTGCCAGCAGCCATATCGGCCCTAGCGGGGGGTCCTACAATGAGCAGTTCTTC.

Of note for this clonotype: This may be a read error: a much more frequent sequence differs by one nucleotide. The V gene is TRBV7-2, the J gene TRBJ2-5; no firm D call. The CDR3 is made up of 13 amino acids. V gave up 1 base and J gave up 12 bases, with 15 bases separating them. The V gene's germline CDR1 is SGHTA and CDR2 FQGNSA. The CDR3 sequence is CASSLEGGPIEYF. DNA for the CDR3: TGTGCCAGCAGCTTAGAAGGCGGCCCCATTGAGTACTTC. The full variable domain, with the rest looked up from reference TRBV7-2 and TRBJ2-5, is GAGVSQSPSNKVTEKGKDVELRCDPISGHTALYWYRQSLGQGLEFLIYFQGNSAPDKSGLPSDRFSAERTGGSVSTLTIQRTQQEDSAVYLCASSLEGGPIEYFGPGTRLLVL.